This TCR beta chain was captured by sequencing in a study of control samples from healthy donors and cancer patients. The data were produced by immunoSEQ multiplex PCR, yet TCRdb's version contains in-frame clones alone and is incomplete. Found here are approximately 120,000 clones, about nine tenths of them singletons; the top ten hold around 8.7%. Germline V gene sequence: CDR1 MDHEN, CDR2 SYDVKM. There are 12 residues in the CDR3. The V end was cut by 4 bases, the J end by 8 bases, with 11 bases between. The chain joins TRBV28 to TRBJ1-1; D unclear. The sample comprised blood. This sequence was found in a man aged 35 to 55 in good health. The CDR3 bases are TGTGCCAGCAGTTCCTCTAGGCACGAAGCTTTCTTT. As protein: CASSSSRHEAFF.